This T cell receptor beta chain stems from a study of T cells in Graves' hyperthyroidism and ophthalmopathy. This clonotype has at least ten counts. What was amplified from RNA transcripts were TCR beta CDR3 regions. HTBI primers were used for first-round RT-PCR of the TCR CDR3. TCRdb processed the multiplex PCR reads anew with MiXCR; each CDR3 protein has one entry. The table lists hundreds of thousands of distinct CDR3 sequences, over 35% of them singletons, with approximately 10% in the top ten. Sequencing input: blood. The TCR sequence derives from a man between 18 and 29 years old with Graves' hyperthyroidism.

CDR3 residues: CAISESTSGRQFLQETQYF. DNA of the CDR3: TGTGCCATCAGTGAGTCGACTAGCGGGAGACAGTTTTTACAAGAGACCCAGTACTTC. The chain is built from TRBV10-3 and TRBJ2-5, with 12 bases that match TRBD2. This CDR3 is 19 amino acids long. V lost 0 bases, J lost 2 bases, and 10 bases stayed unmatched. CDR1 and CDR2 (germline): ENHRY, SYGVKD.